This T cell receptor (beta chain) was found in a study of human T cells and chemical hapten exposure. TCRdb reanalysed the RACE reads using MiXCR and keeps one entry per CDR3 protein. The sample consists of about 100,000 distinct CDR3 sequences, about an eighth of them appearing once. Trimming removed 6 bases at V and 2 bases at J, with 15 bases between. CDR1 MDHEN and CDR2 SYDVKM come from the germline V gene. CDR3 length: 15 amino acids. The time point is: patch test 2, 6 weeks after DPC sensitization. Documented treatment: therapeutic diphenylcyclopropenone sensitization with weekly scalp DPC. Only a few counts were recorded for this clonotype.

This sequence joins TRBV28 and TRBJ2-3; D unresolved. The sequence derives from a woman aged 35 to 49 with alopecia areata. Some clones in this sample may be carry-over from other donors' samples. This specimen was whole blood, taken in connection with sensitization to the hapten diphenylcyclopropenone (DPC). In DNA, the CDR3 is TGTGCCAGCAGCTTTGACCACTCCACCACAGATACGCAGTATTTT. Its protein is CASSFDHSTTDTQYF.